This T cell receptor (beta chain) is drawn from a study of CD8 T cells in Susac syndrome. Germline V gives CDR1 SGDLS, CDR2 YYNGEE. Trimming at V came to 0 bases and at J to 3 bases, leaving 4 bases not matched to a gene. The length of the CDR3 is 16 residues. RNA in amounts of roughly 0.5 to 1 ug was reverse transcribed with random hexamers. TCRdb ran MiXCR on the immunoSEQ multiplex PCR reads and lists one entry per CDR3 protein. In the table there are 200,000 to 250,000 distinct CDR3 sequences, more than 85% of which are singletons. This sequence joins TRBV9 and TRBJ2-3, with TRBD2 matching 10 bases. Sequencing input: CD4+ T cells from PBMCs. The sequence came from a human donor with multiple sclerosis. The CDR3 spells CASSVALAGTTDTQYF. As DNA, the CDR3 is TGTGCCAGCAGCGTAGCACTAGCGGGGACGACAGATACGCAGTATTTT.